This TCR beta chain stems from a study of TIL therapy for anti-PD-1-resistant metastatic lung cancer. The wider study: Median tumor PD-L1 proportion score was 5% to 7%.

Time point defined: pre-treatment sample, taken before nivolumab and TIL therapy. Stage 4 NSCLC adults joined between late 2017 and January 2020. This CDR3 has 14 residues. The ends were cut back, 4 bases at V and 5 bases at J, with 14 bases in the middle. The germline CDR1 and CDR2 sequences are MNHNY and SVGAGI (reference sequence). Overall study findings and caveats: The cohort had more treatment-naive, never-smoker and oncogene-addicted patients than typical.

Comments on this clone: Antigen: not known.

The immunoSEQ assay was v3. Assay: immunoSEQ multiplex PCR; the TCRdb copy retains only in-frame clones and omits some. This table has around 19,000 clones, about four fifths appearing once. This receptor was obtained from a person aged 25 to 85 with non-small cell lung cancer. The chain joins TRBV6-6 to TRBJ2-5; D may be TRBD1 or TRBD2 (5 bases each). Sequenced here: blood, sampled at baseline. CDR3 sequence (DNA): TGTGCCAGCAGTTTTGGACGGGGCCGGGAGACCCAGTACTTC. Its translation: CASSFGRGRETQYF.